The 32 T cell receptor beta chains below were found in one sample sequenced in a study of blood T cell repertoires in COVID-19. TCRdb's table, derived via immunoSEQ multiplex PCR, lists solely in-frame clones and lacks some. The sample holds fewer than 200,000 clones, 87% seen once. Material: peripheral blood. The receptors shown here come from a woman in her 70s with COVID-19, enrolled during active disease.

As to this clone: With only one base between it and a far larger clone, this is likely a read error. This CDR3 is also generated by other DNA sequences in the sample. The CDR3 loop is CASSGSVPAYEQYF. The CDR3 DNA reads TGTGCCAGCAGCGGGAGCGTCCCGGCCTACGAGCAGTACTTC. The chain uses TRBV7-2 and TRBJ2-7; a possible D gene is TRBD2 (5 bases). The germline V and J ends were trimmed by 5 bases and 2 bases, with 13 bases remaining between them. The germline gives CDR1 SGHTA, CDR2 FQGNSA. CDR3 size: 14 residues.

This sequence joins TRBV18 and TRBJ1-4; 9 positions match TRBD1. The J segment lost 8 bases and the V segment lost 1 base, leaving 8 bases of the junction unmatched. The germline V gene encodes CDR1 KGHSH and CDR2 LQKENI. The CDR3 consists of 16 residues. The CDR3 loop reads CASSPRPQGASEKLFF. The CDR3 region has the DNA TGTGCCAGCTCACCACGACCACAGGGGGCGTCGGAAAAACTGTTTTTT. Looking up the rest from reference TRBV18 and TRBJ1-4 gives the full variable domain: NAGVMQNPRHLVRRRGQEARLRCSPMKGHSHVYWYRQLPEEGLKFMVYLQKENIIDESGMPKERFSAEFPKEGPSILRIQQVVRGDSAAYFCASSPRPQGASEKLFFGSGTQLSVL.

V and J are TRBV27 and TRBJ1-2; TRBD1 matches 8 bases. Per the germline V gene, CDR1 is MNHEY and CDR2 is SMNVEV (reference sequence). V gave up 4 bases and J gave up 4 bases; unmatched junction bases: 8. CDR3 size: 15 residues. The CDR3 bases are TGTGCCAGCAGTTCAGGGGACAGGAACTTCTATGGCTACACCTTC. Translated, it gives CASSSGDRNFYGYTF.

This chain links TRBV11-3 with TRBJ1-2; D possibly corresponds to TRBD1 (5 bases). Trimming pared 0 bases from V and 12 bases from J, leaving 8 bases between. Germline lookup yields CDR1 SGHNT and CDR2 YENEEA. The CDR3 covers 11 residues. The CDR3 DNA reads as TGTGCCAGCAGCTTAGAAGGGGAGGACACCTTC. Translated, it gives CASSLEGEDTF.

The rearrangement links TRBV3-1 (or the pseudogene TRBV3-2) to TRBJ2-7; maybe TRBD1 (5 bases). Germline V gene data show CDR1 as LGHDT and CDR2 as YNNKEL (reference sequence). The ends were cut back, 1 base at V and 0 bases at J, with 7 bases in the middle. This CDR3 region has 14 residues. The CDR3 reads CASSQVDSSYEQYF. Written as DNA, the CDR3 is TGTGCCAGCAGCCAAGTAGACAGCTCCTACGAGCAGTACTTC.

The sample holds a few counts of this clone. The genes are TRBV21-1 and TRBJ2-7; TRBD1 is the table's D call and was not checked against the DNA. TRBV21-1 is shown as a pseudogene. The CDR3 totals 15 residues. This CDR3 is CASSKTDRAKYEQYF. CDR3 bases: TGTGCCAGCAGCAAAACCGACAGGGCTAAGTACGAGCAGTACTTC.

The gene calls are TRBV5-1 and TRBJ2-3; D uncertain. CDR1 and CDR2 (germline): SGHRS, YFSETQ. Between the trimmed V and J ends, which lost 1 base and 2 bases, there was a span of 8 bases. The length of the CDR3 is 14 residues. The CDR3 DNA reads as TGCGCCAGCAGCTTGTCTAGTATCACAGATACGCAGTATTTT. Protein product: CASSLSSITDTQYF.

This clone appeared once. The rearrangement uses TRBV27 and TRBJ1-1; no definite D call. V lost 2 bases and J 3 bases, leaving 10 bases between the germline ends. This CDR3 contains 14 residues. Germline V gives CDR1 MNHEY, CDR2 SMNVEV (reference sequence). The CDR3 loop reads CASSLRTSYTEAFF. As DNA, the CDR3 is TGTGCCAGCAGTTTAAGGACTAGTTACACTGAAGCTTTCTTT.

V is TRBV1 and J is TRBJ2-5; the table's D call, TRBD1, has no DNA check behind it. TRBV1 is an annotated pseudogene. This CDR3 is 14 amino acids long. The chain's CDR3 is CTSSQGAPWETQYF. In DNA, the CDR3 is TGCACCAGCAGCCAGGGGGCGCCGTGGGAGACCCAGTACTTC.

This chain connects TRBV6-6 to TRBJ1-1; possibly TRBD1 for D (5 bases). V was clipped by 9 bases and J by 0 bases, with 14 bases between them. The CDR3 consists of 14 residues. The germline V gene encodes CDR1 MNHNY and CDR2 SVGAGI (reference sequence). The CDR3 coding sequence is TGTGCCAGTGTTTCCGTGGGGCTGAACACTGAAGCTTTCTTT. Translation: CASVSVGLNTEAFF.

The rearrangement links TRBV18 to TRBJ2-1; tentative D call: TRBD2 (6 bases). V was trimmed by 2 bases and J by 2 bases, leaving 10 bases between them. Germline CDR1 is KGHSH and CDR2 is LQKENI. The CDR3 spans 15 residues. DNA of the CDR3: TGTGCCAGCTCACCATTAAGCGGGCCCTACAATGAGCAGTTCTTC. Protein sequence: CASSPLSGPYNEQFF.

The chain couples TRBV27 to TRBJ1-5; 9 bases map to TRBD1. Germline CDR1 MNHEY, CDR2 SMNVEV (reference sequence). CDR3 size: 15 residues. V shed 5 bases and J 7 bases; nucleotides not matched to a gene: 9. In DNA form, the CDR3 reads TGTGCCAGCAGTCCCCGGACAGGGGTGGAACAGCCCCAGCATTTT. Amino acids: CASSPRTGVEQPQHF.

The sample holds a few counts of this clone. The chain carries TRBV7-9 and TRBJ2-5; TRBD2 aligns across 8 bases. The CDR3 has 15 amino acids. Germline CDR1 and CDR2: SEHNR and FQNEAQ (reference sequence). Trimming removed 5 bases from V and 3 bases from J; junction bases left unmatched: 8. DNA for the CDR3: TGTGCCAGCAGCCTGACCGGGACTAGTAAAGAGACCCAGTACTTC. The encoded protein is CASSLTGTSKETQYF.

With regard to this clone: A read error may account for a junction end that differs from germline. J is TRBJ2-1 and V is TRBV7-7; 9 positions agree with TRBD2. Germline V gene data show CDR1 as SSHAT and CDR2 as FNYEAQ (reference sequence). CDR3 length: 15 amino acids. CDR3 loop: CASSLVAGVNNEQFF. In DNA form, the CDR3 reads TGTGCTAGCAGCTTAGTAGCGGGAGTCAACAATGAGCAGTTCTTC. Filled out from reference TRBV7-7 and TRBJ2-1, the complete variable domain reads GAGVSQSPRYKVTKRGQDVTLRCDPISSHATLYWYQQALGQGPEFLTYFNYEAQPDKSGLPSDRFSAERPEGSISTLTIQRTEQRDSAMYRCASSLVAGVNNEQFFGPGTRLTVL.

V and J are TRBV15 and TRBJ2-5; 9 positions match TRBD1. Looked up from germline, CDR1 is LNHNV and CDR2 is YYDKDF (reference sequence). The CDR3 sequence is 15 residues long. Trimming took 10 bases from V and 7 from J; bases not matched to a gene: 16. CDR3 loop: CAISAGTGLFVTQYF. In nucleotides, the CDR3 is TGTGCCATCTCGGCTGGGACAGGGTTGTTTGTGACCCAGTACTTC.

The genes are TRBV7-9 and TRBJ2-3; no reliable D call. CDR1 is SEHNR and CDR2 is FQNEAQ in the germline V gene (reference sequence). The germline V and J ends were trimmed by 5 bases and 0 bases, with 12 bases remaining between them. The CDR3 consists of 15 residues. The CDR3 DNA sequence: TGTGCCAGCAGCCTCTTAACCGGGAGCACAGATACGCAGTATTTT. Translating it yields CASSLLTGSTDTQYF.

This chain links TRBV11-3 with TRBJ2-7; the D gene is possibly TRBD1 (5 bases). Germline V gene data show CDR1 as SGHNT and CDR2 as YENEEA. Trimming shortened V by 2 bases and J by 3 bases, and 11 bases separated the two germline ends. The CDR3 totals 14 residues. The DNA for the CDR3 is TGTGCCAGCAGCTTAAGGGGCGGCCACTACGAGCAGTACTTC. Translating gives CASSLRGGHYEQYF.

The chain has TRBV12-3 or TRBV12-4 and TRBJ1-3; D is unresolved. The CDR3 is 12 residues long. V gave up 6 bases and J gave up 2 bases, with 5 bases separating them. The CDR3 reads CASRFTGNTIYF. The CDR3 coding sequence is TGTGCCAGCAGATTCACTGGAAACACCATATATTTT.

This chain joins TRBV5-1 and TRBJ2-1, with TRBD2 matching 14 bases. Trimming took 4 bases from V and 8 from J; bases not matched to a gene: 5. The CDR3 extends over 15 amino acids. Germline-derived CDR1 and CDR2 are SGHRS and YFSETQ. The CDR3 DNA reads TGCGCCAGCAGCCATGGGACTAGCGGGAGCCATGAGCAGTTCTTC. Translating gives CASSHGTSGSHEQFF.

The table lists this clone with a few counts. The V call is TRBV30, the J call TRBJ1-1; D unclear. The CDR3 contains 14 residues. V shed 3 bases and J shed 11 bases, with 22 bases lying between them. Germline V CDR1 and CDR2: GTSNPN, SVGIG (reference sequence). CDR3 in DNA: TGTGCCTGGAGCCAAGACTTGACGAGATCGGGGGCTTTCTTT. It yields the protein CAWSQDLTRSGAFF.

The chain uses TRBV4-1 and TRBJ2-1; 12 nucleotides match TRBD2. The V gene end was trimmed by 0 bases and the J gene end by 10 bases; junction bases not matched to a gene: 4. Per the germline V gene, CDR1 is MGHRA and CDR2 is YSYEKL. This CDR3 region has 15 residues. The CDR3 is CASSQDPTSGREQFF. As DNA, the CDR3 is TGCGCCAGCAGCCAAGACCCGACTAGCGGGAGAGAGCAGTTCTTC.

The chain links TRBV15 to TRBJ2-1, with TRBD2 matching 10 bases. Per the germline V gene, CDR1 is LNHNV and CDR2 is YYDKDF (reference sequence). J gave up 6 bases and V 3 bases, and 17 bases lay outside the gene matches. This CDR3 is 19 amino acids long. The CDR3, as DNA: TGTGCCACCAGCAGGGTTAGGGCTAGCGGGAGCAAGATTTCCAATGAGCAGTTCTTC. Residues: CATSRVRASGSKISNEQFF.

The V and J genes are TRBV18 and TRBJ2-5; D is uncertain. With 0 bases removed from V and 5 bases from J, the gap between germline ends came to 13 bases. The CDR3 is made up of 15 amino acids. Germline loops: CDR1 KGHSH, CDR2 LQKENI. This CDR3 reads CASSPPVNFRETQYF. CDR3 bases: TGTGCCAGCTCACCACCGGTTAACTTTCGGGAGACCCAGTACTTC.

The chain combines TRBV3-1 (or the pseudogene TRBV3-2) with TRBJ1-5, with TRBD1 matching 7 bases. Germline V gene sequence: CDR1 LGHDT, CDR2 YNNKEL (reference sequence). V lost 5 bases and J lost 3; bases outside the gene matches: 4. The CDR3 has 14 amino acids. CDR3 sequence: CASSYGTANQPQHF. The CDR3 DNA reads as TGTGCCAGCAGCTACGGGACAGCCAATCAGCCCCAGCATTTT.

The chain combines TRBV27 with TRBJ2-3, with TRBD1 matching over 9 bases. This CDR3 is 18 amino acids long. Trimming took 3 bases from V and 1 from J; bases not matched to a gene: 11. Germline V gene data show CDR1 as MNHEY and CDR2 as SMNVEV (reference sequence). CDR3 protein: CASSFFQFGTGRTDTQYF. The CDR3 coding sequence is TGTGCCAGCAGTTTCTTCCAATTCGGGACAGGGCGCACAGATACGCAGTATTTT.

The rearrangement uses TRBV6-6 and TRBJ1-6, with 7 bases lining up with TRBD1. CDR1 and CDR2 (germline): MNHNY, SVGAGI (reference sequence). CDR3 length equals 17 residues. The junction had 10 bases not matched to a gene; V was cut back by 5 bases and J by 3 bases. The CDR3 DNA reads TGTGCCAGCAGTCCCAAGACAGGGACCCTCTATAATTCACCCCTCCACTTT. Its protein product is CASSPKTGTLYNSPLHF.

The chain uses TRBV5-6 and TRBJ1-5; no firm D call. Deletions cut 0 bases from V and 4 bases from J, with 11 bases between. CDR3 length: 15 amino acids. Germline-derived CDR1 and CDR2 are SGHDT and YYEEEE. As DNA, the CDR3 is TGTGCCAGCAGCTTGGCCGGGAGCGGGAATCAGCCCCAGCATTTT. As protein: CASSLAGSGNQPQHF. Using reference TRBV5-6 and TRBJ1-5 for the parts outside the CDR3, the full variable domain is DAGVTQSPTHLIKTRGQQVTLRCSPKSGHDTVSWYQQALGQGPQFIFQYYEEEERQRGNFPDRFSGHQFPNYSSELNVNALLLGDSALYLCASSLAGSGNQPQHFGDGTRLSIL.

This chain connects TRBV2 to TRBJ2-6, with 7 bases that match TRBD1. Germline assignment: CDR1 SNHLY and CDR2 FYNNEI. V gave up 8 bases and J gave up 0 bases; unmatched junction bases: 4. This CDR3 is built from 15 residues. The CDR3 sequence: CASYRQGSGANVLTF. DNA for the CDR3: TGTGCCAGCTATAGACAGGGCTCTGGGGCCAACGTCCTGACTTTC.

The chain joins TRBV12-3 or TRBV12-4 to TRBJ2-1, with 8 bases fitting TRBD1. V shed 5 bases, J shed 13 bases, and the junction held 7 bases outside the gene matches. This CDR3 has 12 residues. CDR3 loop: CASSIGQGGQFF. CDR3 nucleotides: TGTGCCAGCAGTATAGGACAGGGAGGTCAGTTCTTC.

CDR3 amino acids: CASSPQGVGSARPQHF. In DNA form, the CDR3 reads TGTGCCAGTAGTCCCCAGGGGGTGGGCAGCGCTCGGCCCCAGCATTTT. This chain connects TRBV19 to TRBJ1-5, with TRBD1 matching 7 bases. Unmatched junction bases numbered 16, after V lost 5 bases and J lost 9 bases. The CDR3 is 16 amino acids. In germline, CDR1 is LNHDA, CDR2 SQIVND (reference sequence).

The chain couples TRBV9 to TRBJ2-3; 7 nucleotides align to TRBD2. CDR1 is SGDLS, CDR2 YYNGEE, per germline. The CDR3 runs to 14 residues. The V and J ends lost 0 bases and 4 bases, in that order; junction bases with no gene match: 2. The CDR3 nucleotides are TGTGCCAGCAGCGTAGGCGGGAGACCAGATACGCAGTATTTT. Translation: CASSVGGRPDTQYF.

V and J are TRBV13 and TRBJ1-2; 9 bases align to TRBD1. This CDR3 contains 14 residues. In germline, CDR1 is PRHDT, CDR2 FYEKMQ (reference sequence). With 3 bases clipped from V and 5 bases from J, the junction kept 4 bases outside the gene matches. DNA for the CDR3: TGTGCCAGCAGCTTTACAGGGGGCTCGTATGGCTACACCTTC. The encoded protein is CASSFTGGSYGYTF.